Included here is one TCR beta chain sequence, with context. Genes and germline are mouse. The read ends 1 residue early relative to the CDR3; the germline J gene fills the gap. V was clipped by 0 bases and J by 0 bases, with 9 bases between them. This CDR3 has 16 residues. The germline V gene encodes CDR1 LGHNA and CDR2 YSYQKL. The sample originates from a study of tissue T cells after allogeneic stem cell transplantation. TCRdb's table, derived via immunoSEQ multiplex PCR, lists solely in-frame clones and lacks some. There are 7,000 to 9,500 clones in the sample; approximately 74% occur only once, and 0.6% to 0.9% lies in the top ten.

The clonotype originates from a female BALB/c mouse in good health. This line is of MHC haplotype H2-d. The rearrangement joins TRBV2 to TRBJ1-3; D is undetermined. The sample was blood. Incomplete CDR3 DNA: TGTGCCAGCAGCCAAGATTGGAGCATTTCTGGAAATACGCTCTAT. Protein: CASSQDWSISGNTLY. The CDR3 as a whole reads CASSQDWSISGNTLYF.